The rows below give T cell receptor beta chains drawn from one sample of a study of T cells after yellow fever vaccination. TCRdb reprocessed the 5' RACE reads via MiXCR and lists one record per CDR3 protein. The profile shows 250,000 to 300,000 distinct CDR3 sequences, approximately 8% of them singletons. The specimen comprised CD4+ T cells sorted from PBMCs, sampled 5 days after the yellow fever booster vaccination. Receptors were obtained from a young man who received the YFV17D yellow fever vaccine. The CDR3 runs from the conserved cysteine through the conserved F or W. D genes are given only for firm matches. Not every row has a clone size; where given, it reads once, few, many or a size class.

V	size	J	D	CDR3	DNA
TRBV5-5	many	TRBJ2-3	TRBD2	CASSSGTSGGTDTQYF	TGTGCCAGCAGCTCCGGGACTAGCGGGGGCACAGATACGCAGTATTTT
TRBV5-1	few	TRBJ2-7	TRBD2	CASSSSTSGGYEQYF	TGCGCCAGCAGCTCTTCCACTAGCGGGGGATACGAGCAGTACTTC
TRBV12-3/TRBV12-4	.	TRBJ2-5	.	CASSFRGIQETQYF	TGTGCCAGCAGTTTCCGCGGGATCCAAGAGACCCAGTACTTC
TRBV10-3	many	TRBJ2-5	.	CAISEGGATGETQYF	TGTGCCATCAGTGAGGGGGGGGCGACAGGCGAGACCCAGTACTTC
TRBV6-6	.	TRBJ1-6	.	CASSYSTGLQKNSPLHF	TGTGCCAGCAGTTACTCTACAGGGCTGCAGAAAAATTCACCCCTCCACTTT
TRBV6-2/TRBV6-3	few	TRBJ2-2	.	CASSYRLAGAGELFF	TGTGCCAGCAGTTACCGGCTAGCTGGTGCCGGGGAGCTGTTTTTT
TRBV7-2	few	TRBJ1-3	.	CASSPAVWGDTIYF	TGTGCCAGCAGCCCAGCCGTTTGGGGAGACACCATATATTTT
TRBV29-1	.	TRBJ1-2	TRBD1	CSVSHGTGIGYTF	TGCAGCGTTTCCCACGGGACAGGGATCGGCTACACCTTC
TRBV2	.	TRBJ2-7	TRBD1	CASLPGQGFHEQYF	TGTGCCAGCCTTCCGGGACAGGGTTTTCACGAGCAGTACTTC
TRBV7-2	many	TRBJ2-1	TRBD2	CASSFLAGGPSEQFF	TGTGCCAGCAGCTTCCTAGCGGGGGGGCCGAGTGAGCAGTTCTTC